These T cell receptor beta chains were read from a single sample in a study of cytomegalovirus exposure and HLA in healthy donors. Method: immunoSEQ multiplex PCR; TCRdb's copy keeps in-frame clones and lacks some. The sample lists approximately 280,000 clones; approximately 88% were seen once. Sequences were obtained from PBMCs. Every receptor here comes from a woman aged 18-29 years in good health and CMV-seronegative. Each CDR3 is given with its conserved first and last residue. The order of the fields is J gene, V gene, D gene, CDR3 length, clone size, CDR3 DNA, CDR3 protein. D genes are given only for firm matches. A clone size is listed for some rows: how often the clone was seen (once, few, many), or a class if it is expanded.

TRBJ1-6	TRBV6-1	.	13	.	TGTGCCACCTGGTGGGAGGACAATTCACCCCTCCACTTT	CATWWEDNSPLHF
TRBJ1-3	TRBV14	.	17	.	TGTGCCAGCAGCCCCCTAGGGGGGGGTTTAGGTGGAAACACCATATATTTT	CASSPLGGGLGGNTIYF
TRBJ1-2	TRBV6-6	.	14	.	TGTGCCAGCAGTTACCTAGACAGCTTGTATGGCTACACCTTC	CASSYLDSLYGYTF
TRBJ2-2	TRBV5-1	.	19	.	TGCGCCAGCAGCACTACAACCAAGACAGGAGCCATCAACACCGGGGAGCTGTTTTTT	CASSTTTKTGAINTGELFF
TRBJ2-2	TRBV12-5	TRBD1	15	.	TGTGCTAGTGGTCCTGGACAGGGTCACACCGGGGAGCTGTTTTTT	CASGPGQGHTGELFF
TRBJ1-5	TRBV28	TRBD1	15	.	TGTGCCAGCAGGCCAAACAGGGGGAGCAATCAGCCCCAGCATTTT	CASRPNRGSNQPQHF
TRBJ2-1	TRBV12-5	.	16	few	TGTGCTAGTGGGCCGGGGTCAAGCGTGAATTACAATGAGCAGTTCTTC	CASGPGSSVNYNEQFF
TRBJ1-2	TRBV15	.	12	.	TGTGCCACCAGCAGAGATCTGGCTGGCTACACCTTC	CATSRDLAGYTF
TRBJ2-3	TRBV5-4	.	15	once	TGTGCCAGCAGGCTGACCGGGACACCCACAGATACGCAGTATTTT	CASRLTGTPTDTQYF
TRBJ1-3	TRBV6-1	TRBD1	15	.	TGTGCCAGCATGGCAGGGGGGCTCTCTGGAAACACCATATATTTT	CASMAGGLSGNTIYF
TRBJ2-7	TRBV29-1	TRBD2	13	.	TGCAGCGTTGAATTGGCGGGAGGAGGGGAGCAGTACTTC	CSVELAGGGEQYF
TRBJ2-7	TRBV11-3	.	16	.	TGTGCCAGCAGCCTCGGACTCACCGCTCATCCCTACGAGCAGTACTTC	CASSLGLTAHPYEQYF
TRBJ2-1	TRBV7-3	TRBD2	16	.	TGTGCCAGCAGCTTATTGACTAGCGGGAAAGCGGATGAGCAGTTCTTC	CASSLLTSGKADEQFF
TRBJ2-1	TRBV2	.	16	.	TGTGCCAGCCCGGGTAAGGAGGGTTCGGAGGGCAATGAGCAGTTCTTC	CASPGKEGSEGNEQFF
TRBJ2-7	TRBV5-4	TRBD2	16	.	TGTGCCAGCAGCTCCACACCGGGACTAGCAGTCCACGAGCAGTACTTC	CASSSTPGLAVHEQYF
TRBJ2-1	TRBV9	TRBD2	17	.	TGTGCCAGCAGCCTCGGGACTAGCGGGAGGGCCAGGAATGAGCAGTTCTTC	CASSLGTSGRARNEQFF
TRBJ2-7	TRBV28	.	15	.	TGTGCCAGCAGCGAAGACAGATACTTTACCTACGAGCAGTACTTC	CASSEDRYFTYEQYF
TRBJ2-1	TRBV5-1	TRBD2	15	once	TGCGCCAGCAGCTTAATCGGGAGGCCCCCGAATGAGCAGTTCTTC	CASSLIGRPPNEQFF
TRBJ2-7	TRBV6-1	.	15	.	TGTGCCAGCAGTGACCACAGGGCCAGCTCCTACGAGCAGTACTTC	CASSDHRASSYEQYF
TRBJ1-4	TRBV2	.	13	.	TGTGCCATCACAAGGGGCGGGGATGAAAAACTGTTTTTT	CAITRGGDEKLFF
TRBJ2-1	TRBV5-1	TRBD1	18	once	TGCGCCAGCAGCTTGGGGGGACAGGGCGATCGGGGGTACAATGAGCAGTTCTTC	CASSLGGQGDRGYNEQFF
TRBJ2-7	TRBV28	.	13	.	TGTGCCAGCAGGGAGGGACAGTTATACGAGCAGTACTTC	CASREGQLYEQYF
TRBJ1-4	TRBV9	.	13	.	TGTGCCAGCCGAGGGGGGGCTCAAGAAAAACTGTTTTTT	CASRGGAQEKLFF
TRBJ2-7	TRBV14	.	15	.	TGTGCCAGCAGCCAAGTGGGGTTCGTAGGAGGCGAGCAGTACTTC	CASSQVGFVGGEQYF
TRBJ2-1	TRBV28	.	16	once	TGTGCCAGCAGTTTATTGGAGGGACGGTCCTACAATGAGCAGTTCTTC	CASSLLEGRSYNEQFF
TRBJ1-4	TRBV15	.	16	.	TGTGCCACCAGCAGAGAATTGGCAGGGGCTGGTGAAAAACTGTTTTTT	CATSRELAGAGEKLFF
TRBJ1-4	TRBV15	.	13	once	TGTGCCACATCTCTGGGGAGTAATGAAAAACTGTTTTTT	CATSLGSNEKLFF
TRBJ1-2	TRBV5-1	TRBD1	14	.	TGCGCCAGCAGCAGGACAGGGCCCTCCTATGGCTACACCTTC	CASSRTGPSYGYTF
TRBJ2-7	TRBV5-6	TRBD2	16	.	TGTGCCAGCAGCTTGTTTAGGCTAGCGGGTGGCTACGAGCAGTACTTC	CASSLFRLAGGYEQYF
TRBJ1-2	TRBV25-1	TRBD1	15	once	TGTGCCAGCAGTGAATGGGGGACAGGGGGTGGTGGCTACACCTTC	CASSEWGTGGGGYTF
TRBJ2-7	TRBV9	.	13	.	TGTGCCAGCAGCCCACCCGACTTATACGAGCAGTACTTC	CASSPPDLYEQYF
TRBJ2-7	TRBV19	TRBD1	15	.	TGTGCCAGTAGTGCCTCGGGACAGGGGATATTCGAGCAGTACTTC	CASSASGQGIFEQYF
TRBJ2-3	TRBV27	TRBD2	16	.	TGTGCCAGCAGCCCCGGGAGAGCGGGAGGGCCCGATACGCAGTATTTT	CASSPGRAGGPDTQYF
TRBJ1-5	TRBV5-6	.	14	.	TGTGCCAGCAGCCCACGGGGATACAATCAGCCCCAGCATTTT	CASSPRGYNQPQHF
TRBJ2-1	TRBV11-3	TRBD1	13	.	TGTGCCAGCAGCTCGGACAGGGGAGATGAGCAGTTCTTC	CASSSDRGDEQFF
TRBJ2-3	TRBV5-4	.	11	once	TGTGCCAGCAGTAACACAGATACGCAGTATTTT	CASSNTDTQYF
TRBJ2-2	TRBV5-1	TRBD1	14	.	TGCGCCAGCGTGACAGGGGAGATTTCCGGGGAGCTGTTTTTT	CASVTGEISGELFF
TRBJ1-5	TRBV28	.	14	.	TGTGCCAGCAGCCCGCTAGTCCCGGGGCAGCCCCAGCATTTT	CASSPLVPGQPQHF
TRBJ2-7	TRBV11-3	.	13	once	TGTGCCAGCAGCCAGGGACTTTCATACGAGCAGTACTTC	CASSQGLSYEQYF
TRBJ1-3	TRBV7-3	.	15	.	TGTGCCAGCAGCTTAGTCGGCGGCTCTGGAAACACCATATATTTT	CASSLVGGSGNTIYF
TRBJ1-1	TRBV19	TRBD1	12	.	TGTGCCACGGGACAGGGGGCGCGTCTAGCTTTCTTT	CATGQGARLAFF
TRBJ1-4	TRBV10-3	TRBD1	14	.	TGTGCCATCAGCAAGGACAGGGGGCAAGAAAAACTGTTTTTT	CAISKDRGQEKLFF
TRBJ1-1	TRBV13	TRBD1	17	.	TGTGCCAGCACCGCCGTCGCAGGGGGGTTCTTTGGCACTGAAGCTTTCTTT	CASTAVAGGFFGTEAFF
TRBJ1-1	TRBV28	.	16	.	TGTGCCAGCAGTTCGAAACCGGGACACTGGAACACTGAAGCTTTCTTT	CASSSKPGHWNTEAFF
TRBJ2-1	TRBV5-1	TRBD2	14	.	TGCGCCAGCAGCCAAGGACTAGCGGACCGACAGCAGTTCTTC	CASSQGLADRQQFF
TRBJ2-1	TRBV7-6	TRBD2	17	once	TGTGCCAGCAGCTTAGTCGTTAGCGGGAACTCCTACAATGAGCAGTTCTTC	CASSLVVSGNSYNEQFF
TRBJ2-7	TRBV6-4	TRBD2	15	.	TGTGCCAGCAGTGTTACTAGCGCGGGCTCCTACGAGCAGTACTTC	CASSVTSAGSYEQYF
TRBJ2-3	TRBV30	.	13	.	TGTGCCTGGAGTCTTACAGCGGCAGATACGCAGTATTTT	CAWSLTAADTQYF
TRBJ2-7	TRBV5-6	TRBD1	15	.	TGTGCCAGCAGCCCAACCGGGACAGGGGCCTACGAGCAGTACTTC	CASSPTGTGAYEQYF
TRBJ1-4	TRBV18	.	14	.	TGTGCCAGCTCACACGGGGGTGCTAATGAAAAACTGTTTTTT	CASSHGGANEKLFF
TRBJ2-3	TRBV2	TRBD2	15	.	TGTGCCAGTCCGGGACTAGCGGGAGCCCCAGATACGCAGTATTTT	CASPGLAGAPDTQYF
TRBJ2-1	TRBV14	TRBD2	11	.	TGTGCCAGCAGACACGGGGGGATGGCGTTCTTC	CASRHGGMAFF
TRBJ2-7	TRBV29-1	.	13	.	TGCAGCGTTGTAACAGGCTTAGGGTACGAGCAGTACTTC	CSVVTGLGYEQYF
TRBJ2-7	TRBV28	TRBD1	17	.	TGTGCCAGCAGTTTAAAGTATGGACAGGGTACCGCCTACGAGCAGTACTTC	CASSLKYGQGTAYEQYF
TRBJ2-1	TRBV6-1	TRBD2	18	.	TGTGCCAGCAGTGGCCCCCGGACTAGCGGGACAGGTTACAATGAGCAGTTCTTC	CASSGPRTSGTGYNEQFF
TRBJ2-1	TRBV27	.	13	.	TGTGCCAGCAGTTCCCCTACGTACAATGAGCAGTTCTTC	CASSSPTYNEQFF
TRBJ2-3	TRBV7-2	TRBD2	17	.	TGTGCCAGCAGCTTAGGTTCCCGGACTAGCGGAGCAGATACGCAGTATTTT	CASSLGSRTSGADTQYF